This TCR beta chain was identified in a study of cytomegalovirus exposure and HLA in healthy donors. This clone occurred a few times. Its antigen is unidentified. Use of 60 Vbeta and 13 Jbeta primers characterized the PCR. Produced via immunoSEQ multiplex PCR; TCRdb's table is partial and in-frame only. The data show about 180,000 clones, about 79% seen once. With 4 bases clipped from V and 7 bases from J, the junction kept 9 bases outside the gene matches. Germline V gene data show CDR1 as MGHRA and CDR2 as YSYEKL. CDR3 length: 14 residues. Study conclusions and caveats: Previously analyzed data showed that most TCR beta V segments were productive at a frequency of about 90% or about 30%. TCR beta V- and J-gene trimming, according to a later analysis, was linked to a missense DCLRE1C variant. Another analysis was done later, and it associated approximately 15,000 TCR beta sequences with HLA alleles at 0.05 false discovery rate.

The sample consisted of PBMCs. This chain joins TRBV4-1 and TRBJ2-7, with TRBD2 matching over 8 bases. The clonotype was recovered from a girl aged 2-9 years in good health and CMV-seropositive. The CDR3 DNA reads as TGCGCCAGCAGCCCCGGACTGGGACTAGGGGAGCAGTACTTC. It translates to CASSPGLGLGEQYF.